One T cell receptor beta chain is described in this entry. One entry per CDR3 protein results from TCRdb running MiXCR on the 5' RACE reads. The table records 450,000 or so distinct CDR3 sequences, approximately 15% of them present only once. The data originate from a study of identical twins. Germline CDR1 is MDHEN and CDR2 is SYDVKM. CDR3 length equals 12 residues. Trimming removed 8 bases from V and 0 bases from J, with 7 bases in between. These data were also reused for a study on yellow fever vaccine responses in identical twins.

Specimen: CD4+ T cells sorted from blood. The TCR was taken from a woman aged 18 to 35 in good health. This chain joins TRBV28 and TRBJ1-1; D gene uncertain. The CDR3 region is CASSGMNTEAFF. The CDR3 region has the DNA TGTGCCAGCTCAGGCATGAACACTGAAGCTTTCTTT. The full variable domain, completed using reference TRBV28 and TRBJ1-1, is DVKVTQSSRYLVKRTGEKVFLECVQDMDHENMFWYRQDPGLGLRLIYFSYDVKMKEKGDIPEGYSVSREKKERFSLILESASTNQTSMYLCASSGMNTEAFFGQGTRLTVV.